This TCR beta chain appears in the sequencing data of a study of cytomegalovirus exposure and HLA in healthy donors. Study findings and constraints: The later analysis indicated that the majority of CMV-associated TCR beta chains appeared HLA-restricted.

Remarks on this clone: Its target is unknown.

CDR1 and CDR2 from the germline V gene are SGHTS and YDEGEE. Trimming cost V 7 bases and J 2 bases; bases outside gene matches: 9. The CDR3 has 15 residues. Primers: 60 Vbeta forward and 13 Jbeta reverse. TCRdb's copy holds only in-frame clones and misses some; the assay was immunoSEQ multiplex PCR. The data show 150,000 to 200,000 clones, around three quarters seen once. The TCR sequence derives from a woman between 25 and 40 years old in good health and CMV-seropositive. The V gene is TRBV5-8, the J gene TRBJ2-3; 8 bases align to TRBD1. The sequencing input was PBMCs. This CDR3 is CASGLDRGYTDTQYF. CDR3 nucleotides: TGTGCCAGCGGCCTTGACAGGGGTTACACAGATACGCAGTATTTT.